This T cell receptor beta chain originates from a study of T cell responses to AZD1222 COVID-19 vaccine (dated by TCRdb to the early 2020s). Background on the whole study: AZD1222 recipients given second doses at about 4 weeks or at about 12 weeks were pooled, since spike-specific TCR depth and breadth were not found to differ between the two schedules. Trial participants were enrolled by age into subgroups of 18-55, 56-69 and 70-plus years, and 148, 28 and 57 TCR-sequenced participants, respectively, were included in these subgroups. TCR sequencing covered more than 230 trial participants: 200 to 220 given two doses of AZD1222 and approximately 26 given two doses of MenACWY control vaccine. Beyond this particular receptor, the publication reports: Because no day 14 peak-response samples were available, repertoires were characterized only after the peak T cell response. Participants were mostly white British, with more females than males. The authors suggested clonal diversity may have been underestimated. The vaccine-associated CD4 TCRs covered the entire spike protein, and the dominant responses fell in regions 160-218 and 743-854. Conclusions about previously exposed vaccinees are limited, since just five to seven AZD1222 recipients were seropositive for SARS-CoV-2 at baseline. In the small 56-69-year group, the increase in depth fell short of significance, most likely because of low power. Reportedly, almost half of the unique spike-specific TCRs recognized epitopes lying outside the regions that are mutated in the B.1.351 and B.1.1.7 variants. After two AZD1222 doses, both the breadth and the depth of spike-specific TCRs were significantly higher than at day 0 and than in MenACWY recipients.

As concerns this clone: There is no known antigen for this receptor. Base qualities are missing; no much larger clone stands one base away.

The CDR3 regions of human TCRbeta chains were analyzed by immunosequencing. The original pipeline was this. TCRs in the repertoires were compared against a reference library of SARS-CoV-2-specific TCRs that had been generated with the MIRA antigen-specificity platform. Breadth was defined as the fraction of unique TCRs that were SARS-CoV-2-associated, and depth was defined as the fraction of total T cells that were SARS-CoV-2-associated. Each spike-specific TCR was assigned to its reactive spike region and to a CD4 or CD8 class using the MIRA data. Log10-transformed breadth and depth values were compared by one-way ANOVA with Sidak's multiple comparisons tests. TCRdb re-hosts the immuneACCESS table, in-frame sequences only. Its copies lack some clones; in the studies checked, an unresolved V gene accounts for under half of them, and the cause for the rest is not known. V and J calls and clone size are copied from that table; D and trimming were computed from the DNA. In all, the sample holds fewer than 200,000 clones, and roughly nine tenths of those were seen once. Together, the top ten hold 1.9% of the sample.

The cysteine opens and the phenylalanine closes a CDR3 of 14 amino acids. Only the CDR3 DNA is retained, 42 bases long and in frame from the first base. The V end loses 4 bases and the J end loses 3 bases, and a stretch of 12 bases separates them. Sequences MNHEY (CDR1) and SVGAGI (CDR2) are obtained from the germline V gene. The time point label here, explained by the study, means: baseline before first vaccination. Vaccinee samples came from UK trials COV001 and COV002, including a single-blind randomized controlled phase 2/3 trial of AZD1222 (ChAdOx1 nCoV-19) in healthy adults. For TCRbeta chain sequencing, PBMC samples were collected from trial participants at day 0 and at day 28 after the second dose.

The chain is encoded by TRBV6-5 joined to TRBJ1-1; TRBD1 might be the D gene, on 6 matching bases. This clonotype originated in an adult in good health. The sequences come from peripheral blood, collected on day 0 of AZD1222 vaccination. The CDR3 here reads CASSLQGGYTEAFF. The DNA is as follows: TGTGCCAGCAGTTTACAGGGAGGGTACACTGAAGCTTTCTTT.